The rows below give T cell receptor beta chains drawn from one sample of a study of PD-1 blockade in classical Hodgkin lymphoma. The data were produced by immunoSEQ multiplex PCR, yet TCRdb's version contains in-frame clones alone and is incomplete. Of more than 25,000 clones in the sample, over 70% were seen once. The input for sequencing was peripheral blood mononuclear cells (PBMCs), taken before the second cycle of nivolumab. The receptor set was obtained from a human donor with classical Hodgkin lymphoma. Each CDR3 is given with its conserved first and last residue. D genes are given only for firm matches. Size is omitted from some rows. Given values are once, few, many or a class for expanded clones.

abundance	v_gene	d_gene	j_gene	CDR3aa
.	TRBV9	TRBD2	TRBJ2-1	CASNPRDGGANEQFF
.	TRBV6-6	.	TRBJ2-1	CASRGTQLANNEQFF
.	TRBV28	.	TRBJ1-1	CASSVTGNTEAFF
.	TRBV5-1	TRBD1	TRBJ2-5	CASSAGQGRSETQYF
few	TRBV6-5	.	TRBJ2-3	CASSYGGTWDTQYF
.	TRBV7-9	.	TRBJ2-5	CASSFRAKQETQYF
.	TRBV2	TRBD1	TRBJ2-2	CASRRQGNAGELFF
.	TRBV6-5	.	TRBJ1-1	CASSYVKNTEAFF
.	TRBV5-6	.	TRBJ2-7	CASSRRELGSSYEQYF
.	TRBV6-5	TRBD1	TRBJ2-7	CASSYGTGLHEQYF
.	TRBV30	.	TRBJ2-2	CAWIQGGGPTGELFF
.	TRBV2	.	TRBJ1-5	CASSEVRQGNQPQHF
few	TRBV11-1	.	TRBJ1-6	CASSLEDRNSPLHF
once	TRBV13	.	TRBJ2-5	CASSSKSPLQETQYF
.	TRBV30	.	TRBJ1-3	CACQGDSGNTIYF
.	TRBV19	TRBD1	TRBJ2-1	CASSRSGTAYNEQFF
.	TRBV11-2	TRBD2	TRBJ2-3	CASRRGVAGGPSTDTQYF
.	TRBV9	.	TRBJ1-1	CASSVGSNTEAFF
.	TRBV6-5	TRBD1	TRBJ2-7	CASHAPGTESYEQYF
.	TRBV7-2	.	TRBJ2-1	CASSLVGVEQFF
.	TRBV19	.	TRBJ2-2	CSCRRTANTGELFF
.	TRBV9	TRBD1	TRBJ2-1	CASSVGTGGVDEQFF
.	TRBV18	.	TRBJ2-5	CASATKAGLETQYF
.	TRBV18	.	TRBJ2-5	CASSPRLPKETQYF
.	TRBV7-3	.	TRBJ2-2	CASSLLSRGDTGELFF
once	TRBV27	.	TRBJ2-3	CASSVQRRTDTQYF
few	TRBV5-6	.	TRBJ1-1	CASSPNENTEAFF
.	TRBV30	.	TRBJ1-1	CAWSPPLNTEAFF
.	TRBV4-1	.	TRBJ2-6	CASSQLIVRRANVLTF
.	TRBV10-2	.	TRBJ2-1	CASSESWTAGQFF
.	TRBV9	TRBD2	TRBJ2-3	CASSVDNGGGAGDTQYF
.	TRBV4-1	.	TRBJ2-3	CASSPRRGGGTDTQYF
.	TRBV21-1	.	TRBJ2-7	CASSAPGTPPYEQYF
.	TRBV5-1	.	TRBJ1-4	CASSLGSATNEKLFF
.	TRBV6-1	.	TRBJ1-3	CASSVVGNTIYF
.	TRBV2	TRBD1	TRBJ2-3	CASTPQGVGTDTQYF
.	TRBV14	.	TRBJ1-1	CASSQSLNTEAFF
once	TRBV5-5	.	TRBJ2-7	CASSIAPTAGIYEQYF
.	TRBV28	.	TRBJ1-5	CASSLRTPWGQPQHF
.	TRBV7-2	.	TRBJ2-5	CASSLEWLRETQYF
.	TRBV15	.	TRBJ1-4	CATSVQGDWNEKLFF
few	TRBV18	TRBD1	TRBJ2-1	CASSPGGTGSYNEQFF
.	TRBV6-5	.	TRBJ1-5	CASSYSYAARNQPQHF
medium-sized	TRBV4-3	.	TRBJ1-5	CASSHAQGSNQPQHF
.	TRBV19	TRBD1	TRBJ1-2	CASSLGTANYGYTF
.	TRBV2	.	TRBJ1-2	CASSDIGRYGYTF
.	TRBV2	.	TRBJ1-1	CASSLIVGGRLTEAFF
.	TRBV7-2	TRBD1	TRBJ2-1	CASSPQGVSYNEQFF
few	TRBV19	.	TRBJ2-4	CASSDSGRDDIQYF
.	TRBV7-2	.	TRBJ1-4	CASSYGGPGSNEKLFF
.	TRBV6-5	.	TRBJ1-1	CASSYASLSEAFF